This entry lists 7 T cell receptor beta chains sequenced from one sample in a study of long-term antiretroviral therapy in people with HIV. At the survey level, the v3.0 immunoSEQ assay was run. The data were produced by immunoSEQ multiplex PCR, yet TCRdb's version contains in-frame clones alone and is incomplete. The sample yields tens of thousands of clones, approximately 96% seen once. The sequencing here drew on unsorted PBMCs, taken 6.5 to 6.6 years after starting antiretroviral therapy. These receptors originate from a man aged 30 to 39 with HIV.

The rearrangement links TRBV7-8 to TRBJ1-1; a weak D match, TRBD1 (5 bases). The length of the CDR3 is 16 residues. The germline V and J ends were trimmed by 2 bases and 3 bases, with 16 bases remaining between them. CDR1 and CDR2 (germline): SGHVS, FQNEAQ. DNA of the CDR3: TGTGCCAGCAGCTTACGCGCCCCGACAGCCGACACTGAAGCTTTCTTT. Protein sequence: CASSLRAPTADTEAFF.

This clone has just one count. This chain links TRBV9 with TRBJ2-3, with D possibly matching TRBD2 (6 bases). CDR3 length: 12 residues. Germline CDR1 reads SGDLS; CDR2 reads YYNGEE. V lost 7 bases to trimming and J lost 8 bases, with 14 bases between them. The CDR3 here is CASSKGRGTQYF. CDR3 DNA sequence: TGTGCCAGCTCTAAGGGGCGGGGTACGCAGTATTTT. The full variable domain, in which reference TRBV9 and TRBJ2-3 provide the parts outside the CDR3, is DSGVTQTPKHLITATGQRVTLRCSPRSGDLSVYWYQQSLDQGLQFLIQYYNGEERAKGNILERFSAQQFPDLHSELNLSSLELGDSALYFCASSKGRGTQYFGPGTRLTVL.

The chain uses TRBV11-2 and TRBJ2-5; possibly TRBD1 or TRBD2 for D (5 bases each). The CDR3 sequence is 15 residues long. Deletions cut 2 bases from V and 5 bases from J, with 15 bases between. The germline V gene has CDR1 SGHAT and CDR2 FQNNGV. The CDR3: CASSLSGPRLETQYF. In DNA form, the CDR3 reads TGTGCCAGCAGCTTATCGGGACCCCGTTTGGAGACCCAGTACTTC.

The genes are TRBV4-2 and TRBJ2-3; D not certain. V was clipped by 6 bases and J by 4 bases, with 11 bases between them. The germline V gene has CDR1 LGHNA and CDR2 YNFKEQ. This CDR3 is 13 amino acids long. In nucleotides, the CDR3 is TGTGCCAGCAGAATAGGGTCGGCAGATACGCAGTATTTT. Protein sequence: CASRIGSADTQYF.

Points on this clone: One end of the junction fails to match germline, which may point to a read error. The rearrangement links TRBV7-7 to TRBJ2-5, with TRBD2 matching over 7 bases. This CDR3 has 14 amino acids. Germline values: CDR1 SSHAT, CDR2 FNYEAQ (reference sequence). The CDR3 nucleotides read TGTGCTAGCAGCTTAGGGACTACCCAGGAGACCCAGTACTTC. Encoded protein: CASSLGTTQETQYF.

This chain links TRBV5-6 with TRBJ2-3; either TRBD1 or TRBD2 may fit D (6 bases each). Germline V CDR1 and CDR2: SGHDT, YYEEEE. This CDR3 contains 13 residues. V was shortened by 1 base and J by 6 bases, with 9 bases between the two germline ends. The CDR3 DNA reads as TGTGCCAGCAGCTTGAGGGGGGCCGATACGCAGTATTTT. This sequence encodes CASSLRGADTQYF.

This rearrangement joins TRBV4-2 to TRBJ2-1; D remains ambiguous. This CDR3 has 16 amino acids. Germline-derived CDR1 and CDR2 are LGHNA and YNFKEQ. V lost 0 bases to trimming and J lost 4 bases, with 13 bases between them. CDR3 sequence (DNA): TGTGCCAGCAGCCAAGATCACCCCAAGTCGTACAATGAGCAGTTCTTC. Its translation: CASSQDHPKSYNEQFF.